The next 5 T cell receptor beta chains were all read from a single sample in a study of T cell responses to AZD1222 COVID-19 vaccine. Clones were read by immunoSEQ multiplex PCR, and TCRdb kept only the in-frame ones, dropping some. The sample contains some 120,000 clones, approximately 85% of which appear only once. The sequences come from peripheral blood, collected on day 0 of AZD1222 vaccination. These TCRs come from an adult in good health.

The V and J genes are TRBV4-1 and TRBJ2-1; 8 bases match TRBD2. Looked up from germline, CDR1 is MGHRA and CDR2 is YSYEKL. The CDR3 has 17 residues. The V segment lost 4 bases and the J segment 0 bases; nucleotides outside the gene matches: 8. CDR3 sequence (DNA): TGCGCCAGCAGCCGCGGGGGGCTCCCTAGCTCCTACAATGAGCAGTTCTTC. This sequence encodes CASSRGGLPSSYNEQFF.

The V gene is TRBV6-5, the J gene TRBJ1-2; D gene ambiguous. The CDR3 is 13 amino acids. Looked up from germline, CDR1 is MNHEY and CDR2 is SVGAGI. Trimming shortened V by 2 bases and J by 6 bases, and 10 bases separated the two germline ends. This chain's CDR3 is CASSYRRSDGYTF. The CDR3 DNA reads as TGTGCCAGCAGTTACAGGAGATCGGATGGCTACACCTTC.

The chain combines TRBV4-2 with TRBJ2-7; D tentatively fits TRBD1 or TRBD2 (7 bases each). Germline CDR1 reads LGHNA; CDR2 reads YNFKEQ. Trimming left V 4 bases short and J 0 bases short, with 16 bases between. The CDR3 runs 16 residues. DNA for the CDR3: TGTGCCAGCAGCCCCGGGGGGACAGCTTACTCCTACGAGCAGTACTTC. It translates to CASSPGGTAYSYEQYF.

The chain recombines TRBV10-3 with TRBJ2-6; D not resolved. Germline V gene data show CDR1 as ENHRY and CDR2 as SYGVKD. This CDR3 spans 14 amino acids. V was cut by 10 bases and J by 0 bases, with 10 bases left in between. CDR3 in amino acids: CATRQVSGANVLTF. In DNA, the CDR3 is TGTGCCACTCGGCAGGTCTCTGGGGCCAACGTCCTGACTTTC.

The chain combines TRBV6-5 with TRBJ1-2; D might be TRBD1 (5 bases). V lost 6 bases to trimming and J lost 6 bases, with 20 bases between them. Germline V gene lookup returns CDR1 MNHEY and CDR2 SVGAGI. This CDR3 comprises 15 residues. The CDR3 DNA follows: TGTGCCAGCAGGCATCCCCGCGAAGGGGAGAATGGCTACACCTTC. The encoded protein is CASRHPREGENGYTF.